A single sample is the source of the 18 T cell receptor beta chains below, sequenced in a study of T-cell reconstitution after alpha-beta-depleted transplantation in children. Library preparation (for TCRbeta) was performed with unique molecular identifiers. One entry per CDR3 protein, called by TCRdb with MiXCR from the PCR reads. The profile covers 200,000 or so distinct CDR3 sequences, with 6.3% appearing a single time and just over 4.5% taken by the ten largest. The input for sequencing was PBMCs, taken before TCRalphabeta/CD19-depleted stem cell transplant. These receptor sequences come from a girl under three years old with combined immunodeficiency, due to receive a stem cell transplant.

This clonotype was recorded at least ten times. The rearrangement links TRBV7-9 to TRBJ1-4; 9 nucleotides line up with TRBD1. CDR3 length equals 15 residues. After removal of 1 base from V and 5 bases from J, the junction contained 2 bases not matched to a gene. The V gene's germline CDR1 is SEHNR and CDR2 FQNEAQ (reference sequence). The CDR3 nucleotides are TGTGCCAGCAGCTTAGTCGGGACAGGGAATGAAAAACTGTTTTTT. It encodes CASSLVGTGNEKLFF.

The J gene is TRBJ2-5, the V gene TRBV7-2; TRBD2 matches 16 bases. CDR1 is SGHTA and CDR2 is FQGNSA in the germline V gene. Germline trimming cut 4 bases from V and 5 bases from J; bases unmatched to any gene: 7. The CDR3 sequence is 17 residues long. The CDR3 DNA reads TGTGCCAGCAGCTCGCCGGGACTAGCGGGGGGGCGGGAGACCCAGTACTTC. Its protein is CASSSPGLAGGRETQYF.

This clonotype was seen repeatedly, ten times or more. The chain couples TRBV28 to TRBJ2-6, with D hard to call. The CDR3 is 14 residues long. Germline lookup yields CDR1 MDHEN and CDR2 SYDVKM. Between the trimmed V and J ends, which lost 4 bases and 1 base, there was a span of 5 bases. The CDR3 DNA reads TGTGCCAGCAGTTACTATTCTGGGGCCAACGTCCTGACTTTC. This encodes CASSYYSGANVLTF. The whole variable domain, remainder taken from reference TRBV28 and TRBJ2-6, is DVKVTQSSRYLVKRTGEKVFLECVQDMDHENMFWYRQDPGLGLRLIYFSYDVKMKEKGDIPEGYSVSREKKERFSLILESASTNQTSMYLCASSYYSGANVLTFGAGSRLTVL.

This clonotype was counted many times. The rearrangement joins TRBV20-1 to TRBJ1-2, with D tentatively TRBD1 (6 bases). CDR1 is DFQATT and CDR2 is SNEGSKA in the germline V gene (reference sequence). V was pared by 5 bases and J by 8 bases, with 15 bases between. The CDR3 has 12 amino acids. This CDR3 reads CSASPPQGGYTF. DNA of the CDR3: TGCAGTGCTTCCCCTCCCCAGGGGGGCTACACCTTC.

This clonotype was counted at least ten times. The chain links TRBV7-2 to TRBJ1-1; 9 nucleotides agree with TRBD1. With 2 bases clipped from V and 1 base from J, the junction kept 5 bases outside the gene matches. Germline values: CDR1 SGHTA, CDR2 FQGNSA. CDR3 size: 16 residues. The CDR3: CASSLRSGQGNTEAFF. CDR3 DNA: TGTGCCAGCAGCTTACGCTCGGGACAGGGGAACACTGAAGCTTTCTTT.

This clonotype was found many times. This chain uses TRBV6-5 with TRBJ2-1, with D maybe TRBD2 (5 bases). Trimming took 6 bases from V and 0 from J, leaving 12 bases between them. Germline CDR1 is MNHEY and CDR2 is SVGAGI. This CDR3 contains 15 residues. CDR3 in amino acids: CASSLASTSYNEQFF. The CDR3 DNA reads as TGTGCCAGCAGCTTAGCGTCGACCTCCTACAATGAGCAGTTCTTC.

This clonotype showed up many times. The J gene is TRBJ2-7, the V gene TRBV12-3 or TRBV12-4; a weak D match, TRBD1 (5 bases). The CDR3 is 14 amino acids. The V and J ends lost 3 bases and 4 bases respectively, with 13 bases between them. This CDR3 reads CASSLGPGPYEQYF. In DNA form, the CDR3 reads TGTGCCAGCAGTTTGGGGCCGGGCCCATACGAGCAGTACTTC.

This clonotype was observed many times. The chain recombines TRBV4-3 with TRBJ1-5; D uncertain. CDR3 length: 13 amino acids. Germline assignment: CDR1 LGHNA and CDR2 YSLEER. The ends were cut back, 0 bases at V and 8 bases at J, with 8 bases in the middle. The CDR3 spells CASSQEREKPQHF. CDR3 bases: TGCGCCAGCAGCCAAGAAAGGGAGAAGCCCCAGCATTTT.

This clonotype was seen repeatedly, ten times or more. The chain links TRBV3-1 to TRBJ1-2, with D hard to call. Trimming shortened V by 0 bases and J by 8 bases, and 4 bases separated the two germline ends. Germline V gives CDR1 LGHDT, CDR2 YNNKEL (reference sequence). This CDR3 has 11 residues. CDR3 protein: CASSQEKGYTF. Written as DNA, the CDR3 is TGTGCCAGCAGCCAAGAGAAAGGCTACACCTTC.

The chain is built from TRBV12-3 or TRBV12-4 and TRBJ1-5; unclear D gene. This CDR3 spans 13 amino acids. V lost 5 bases to trimming and J lost 6 bases, with 11 bases between them. CDR3 amino acids: CASSAAGRQPQHF. CDR3 DNA: TGTGCCAGCAGTGCGGCCGGACGTCAGCCCCAGCATTTT.

The table lists this clonotype with many counts. The chain couples TRBV15 to TRBJ1-2, with no clear D. The CDR3 is 13 amino acids. Germline V gives CDR1 LNHNV, CDR2 YYDKDF (reference sequence). V shed 0 bases and J shed 7 bases, with 9 bases lying between them. CDR3 region: CATSREKLGGYTF. CDR3 nucleotide sequence: TGTGCCACCAGCAGAGAAAAGCTGGGTGGCTACACCTTC.

The chain links TRBV20-1 to TRBJ1-2; D is possibly TRBD1 (5 bases). There are 13 residues in the CDR3. Germline loops: CDR1 DFQATT, CDR2 SNEGSKA (reference sequence). V was shortened by 1 base and J by 6 bases, with 12 bases between the two germline ends. CDR3 in amino acids: CSARVGGRDGYTF. For the CDR3, the DNA is TGCAGTGCTAGAGTTGGGGGGAGGGATGGCTACACCTTC.

This clonotype was observed a few times. This rearrangement joins TRBV7-2 to TRBJ2-7, with 13 bases fitting TRBD2. The CDR3 is 15 amino acids. Germline CDR1 is SGHTA and CDR2 is FQGNSA. The V segment lost 4 bases and the J segment 2 bases; nucleotides outside the gene matches: 2. As DNA, the CDR3 is TGTGCCAGCAGCTGGACTAGCGGGAGCCCCTACGAGCAGTACTTC. Protein sequence: CASSWTSGSPYEQYF.

Ten or more counts support this clonotype. This chain connects TRBV29-1 to TRBJ1-2, with 9 bases that match TRBD1. Germline V gives CDR1 SQVTM, CDR2 ANQGSEA. This CDR3 is 13 amino acids long. The V and J ends lost 6 bases and 4 bases, in that order; junction bases with no gene match: 6. CDR3 loop: CSVRTGAGYGYTF. CDR3 sequence (DNA): TGCAGCGTAAGGACAGGGGCTGGCTATGGCTACACCTTC.

The chain joins TRBV7-2 to TRBJ2-1, with no clear D. V shed 1 base and J shed 9 bases, with 10 bases lying between them. The germline CDR1 and CDR2 sequences are SGHTA and FQGNSA. The CDR3 length is 13 residues. CDR3 sequence: CASSLEVLSEQFF. CDR3 coding DNA: TGTGCCAGCAGCTTAGAGGTACTAAGTGAGCAGTTCTTC.

J is TRBJ1-2 and V is TRBV7-6; possibly TRBD1 for D (5 bases). From germline, CDR1 is SGHVS and CDR2 FNYEAQ. V lost 1 base to trimming and J lost 4 bases, with 7 bases between them. The CDR3 extends over 13 amino acids. The CDR3 reads CASSLGGTYGYTF. The CDR3 DNA is TGTGCCAGCAGCTTAGGAGGGACCTATGGCTACACCTTC.

This clonotype was detected many times. This rearrangement joins TRBV20-1 to TRBJ1-5, with no clear D. Germline loops: CDR1 DFQATT, CDR2 SNEGSKA (reference sequence). The CDR3 loop spans 14 amino acids. V lost 3 bases and J lost 4, with 13 bases in between. For the CDR3, the DNA is TGCAGTGCTAGTTATGGCCTTAGGAATCAGCCCCAGCATTTT. Translating it yields CSASYGLRNQPQHF.

This clonotype was counted many times. This chain joins TRBV21-1 and TRBJ1-1. TRBV21-1 counts as a pseudogene. The length of the CDR3 is 19 residues. CDR3 amino acids: CASSKAGASQGEGELEAFF. CDR3 nucleotide sequence: TGTGCCAGCAGCAAAGCAGGGGCTTCCCAGGGTGAAGGAGAACTTGAAGCTTTCTTT.